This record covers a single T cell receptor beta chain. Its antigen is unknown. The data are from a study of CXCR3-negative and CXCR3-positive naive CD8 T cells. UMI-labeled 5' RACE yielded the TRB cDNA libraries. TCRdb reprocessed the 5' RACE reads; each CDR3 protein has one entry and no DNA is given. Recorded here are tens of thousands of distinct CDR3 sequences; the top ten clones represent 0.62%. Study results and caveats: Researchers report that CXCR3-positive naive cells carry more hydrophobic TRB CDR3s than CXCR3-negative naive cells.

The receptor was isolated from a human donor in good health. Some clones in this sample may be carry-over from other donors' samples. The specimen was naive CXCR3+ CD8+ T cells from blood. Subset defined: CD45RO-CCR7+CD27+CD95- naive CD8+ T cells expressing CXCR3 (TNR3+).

The CDR3: CASSLGGGGPLHF. V usage is TRBV7-2 and J usage is TRBJ1-6; TCRdb lists TRBD1, though no DNA is available to test this call. From germline, CDR1 is SGHTA and CDR2 FQGNSA. This CDR3 is built from 13 residues.